Given below is one T cell receptor beta chain in context. The entry originates in a study of blood T cell repertoires in COVID-19. Study at large: PBMCs, B-cell-depleted T cells, or T cells were the source of the cDNA or gDNA that made up the material.

Produced via immunoSEQ multiplex PCR; TCRdb's table is partial and in-frame only. The top ten clones hold approximately 12% of a sample with roughly 80,000 clones, around four fifths of them seen once. The CDR3 is 13 amino acids. Germline V gene lookup returns CDR1 SGHRS and CDR2 YFSETQ. The V gene lost 1 base and the J gene lost 8 bases, with 12 bases spanning the gap. This TCR was recovered from a human donor in a cohort sampled during active COVID-19. The sample consisted of peripheral blood. The genes are TRBV5-1 and TRBJ1-2, with D possibly matching TRBD1 (6 bases). CDR3 in amino acids: CASSLQGLDGYTF. CDR3 sequence (DNA): TGCGCCAGCAGCTTGCAGGGGCTAGACGGCTACACCTTC.